The clone carrying this T cell receptor (beta chain) was found once. These data come from a study of blood T cell repertoires in COVID-19. CDR3 length: 14 amino acids. V shed 4 bases and J 2 bases; nucleotides not matched to a gene: 2. CDR1 and CDR2 (germline): MGHRA, YSYEKL. The repertoire was sequenced with immunoSEQ multiplex PCR; TCRdb's copy has only in-frame clones and lacks some. The table has about 260,000 clones, 75% to 90% seen once. The receptor was isolated from a woman in her 50s who had recovered from COVID-19. Sequencing was carried out using peripheral blood. The chain carries TRBV4-1 and TRBJ1-3, with 7 bases aligning to TRBD1. The CDR3 loop is CASSPDRTGNTIYF. In nucleotides, the CDR3 is TGCGCCAGCAGCCCGGACAGGACTGGAAACACCATATATTTT.